Presented here are 11 T cell receptor beta chains from one specimen sequenced in a study of monozygotic twins with inflammatory bowel disease. TCRdb reworked the 5' RACE reads into one entry per CDR3 protein, no DNA. This sample's table reports 200,000 to 250,000 distinct CDR3 sequences. Sequencing was performed on blood. Receptor source: a human donor with ulcerative colitis or Crohn's disease, or a healthy co-twin of an affected twin (not recorded which).

J is TRBJ2-7 and V is TRBV2; as DNA is missing, the TRBD1 call by TCRdb cannot be tested. CDR1 is SNHLY, CDR2 FYNNEI, per germline. CDR3 length equals 14 residues. The CDR3 loop reads CASSERTGSYEQYF.

The V and J genes are TRBV6-1 and TRBJ1-4. CDR3 size: 12 residues. Germline CDR1 MNHNS, CDR2 SASEGT. The CDR3 sequence is CASGIIVEKLFF.

This chain's CDR3 is CATSSKYGPGHF. J is TRBJ1-5 and V is TRBV15; TCRdb lists TRBD1, though no DNA is available to test this call. The CDR3 totals 12 residues. Per the germline V gene, CDR1 is LNHNV and CDR2 is YYDKDF (reference sequence).

J is TRBJ2-1 and V is TRBV7-8; checking the TCRdb D call of TRBD2 is not possible without DNA. The CDR3 is made up of 12 amino acids. The germline V gene has CDR1 SGHVS and CDR2 FQNEAQ. CDR3: CASTGVRNEQFF.

The CDR3 loop is CASSVGGEPYNEQFF. This rearrangement joins TRBV9 to TRBJ2-1; there is no DNA to check the TCRdb D call of TRBD1. Germline assignment: CDR1 SGDLS and CDR2 YYNGEE. CDR3 length equals 15 residues.

The chain combines TRBV20-1 with TRBJ1-2. Germline V CDR1 and CDR2: DFQATT, SNEGSKA (reference sequence). The CDR3 is made up of 11 amino acids. The CDR3 reads CSAWGEGGYTF.

The chain is built from TRBV29-1 and TRBJ1-1; the TRBD1 assignment by TCRdb is unverifiable without DNA. In germline, CDR1 is SQVTM, CDR2 ANQGSEA. CDR3 length: 14 amino acids. The CDR3 loop reads CSVGSGGAVSEAFF. Full variable domain (missing parts from reference TRBV29-1 and TRBJ1-1): SAVISQKPSRDICQRGTSLTIQCQVDSQVTMMFWYRQQPGQSLTLIATANQGSEATYESGFVIDKFPISRPNLTFSTLTVSNMSPEDSSIYLCSVGSGGAVSEAFFGQGTRLTVV.

The gene calls are TRBV6-2 or TRBV6-3 and TRBJ2-7. The germline gives CDR1 MNHEY, CDR2 SVGEGT. CDR3 size: 14 residues. This chain's CDR3 is CASSYGHGPYEQYF.

V and J are TRBV13 and TRBJ2-7; lacking DNA, the TRBD1 call made by TCRdb goes unchecked. Germline V gene sequence: CDR1 PRHDT, CDR2 FYEKMQ (reference sequence). This CDR3 is 14 amino acids long. The CDR3: CASSPDRGPYEQYF. The full variable domain, in which reference TRBV13 and TRBJ2-7 provide the parts outside the CDR3, is AAGVIQSPRHLIKEKRETATLKCYPIPRHDTVYWYQQGPGQDPQFLISFYEKMQSDKGSIPDRFSAQQFSDYHSELNMSSLELGDSALYFCASSPDRGPYEQYFGPGTRLTVT.

V is TRBV12-3 or TRBV12-4 and J is TRBJ1-1; TCRdb lists TRBD1, though no DNA is available to test this call. There are 15 residues in the CDR3. The CDR3 sequence: CASSFLPGENTEAFF.

CDR3 in amino acids: CASSLALGWNTEAFF. The chain is built from TRBV7-2 and TRBJ1-1. Germline CDR1 and CDR2: SGHTA and FQGNSA. There are 15 residues in the CDR3.